A selection of T cell receptor beta chains follows, all from one sample in a study of blood T cell repertoires in COVID-19. The assay was immunoSEQ multiplex PCR, and TCRdb's table has in-frame clones only and misses some. There are roughly 270,000 clones in the sample; approximately 78% occur only once, and 5% lies in the top ten. Sequencing input: PBMCs or T cells enriched from blood (not recorded which). The receptors shown here come from a man aged 35-49 years who had been exposed to COVID-19. CDR3s include the opening cysteine and the closing phenylalanine or tryptophan. Each record gives: J gene, V gene, D gene, clone size, CDR3 DNA, CDR3 protein. A D gene is named only where the DNA matches it firmly. Only some rows state a clone size, as once, few, many or a class for expanded clones.

>TRBJ2-1|TRBV27|TRBD2|many
TGTGCCAGCAGTCCAACTAGCGCATGGGATGAGCAGTTCTTC
CASSPTSAWDEQFF
>TRBJ2-6|TRBV6-1|TRBD2|once
TGTGCCAGCCTCCGGGGGGGGACCGGGGCCAACGTCCTGACTTTC
CASLRGGTGANVLTF
>TRBJ2-7|TRBV27|TRBD2|-
TGTGCCAGCAGATTACTAGCGGGAGGGACCTACGAGCAGTACTTC
CASRLLAGGTYEQYF
>TRBJ2-7|TRBV9|-|-
TGTGCCAGCAGCGGTGTTCGACTGACCTCACCCTCCTACGAGCAGTACTTC
CASSGVRLTSPSYEQYF
>TRBJ1-1|TRBV19|-|once
TGTGCCAGTAGTGCTCTGGGGGGGCCGGTCACTGAAGCTTTCTTT
CASSALGGPVTEAFF
>TRBJ2-2|TRBV21-1|-|-
TGTGCCAGCAGCAGGAGGATACTTACGACCGGGGAGCTGTTTTTT
CASSRRILTTGELFF
>TRBJ2-1|TRBV6-1|-|-
TGTGCCAGCAAATTAGCGAGAGACACCTACAATGAGCAGTTCTTC
CASKLARDTYNEQFF
>TRBJ1-1|TRBV4-1|-|few
TGCGCCAGCAGCCCCAGGGGAATGAACACTGAAGCTTTCTTT
CASSPRGMNTEAFF
>TRBJ2-1|TRBV19|TRBD2|-
TGTGCCAGTAGTATAGGTCTAGCGGGAGTTAATGAGCAGTTCTTC
CASSIGLAGVNEQFF
>TRBJ2-7|TRBV5-5|-|-
TGTGCCAGCAGCTTGGTTCTTGGTCAGGACTACGAGCAGTACTTC
CASSLVLGQDYEQYF
>TRBJ1-3|TRBV7-9|-|-
TGTGCCAGCAGCCCTTCAGCGGGCACTGGAAACACCATATATTTT
CASSPSAGTGNTIYF
>TRBJ1-5|TRBV27|-|-
TGTGCCAGCAGTTCCTATAGCAATCAGCCCCAGCATTTT
CASSSYSNQPQHF
>TRBJ2-3|TRBV4-2|TRBD2|-
TGTGCCAGCAGCCAAGGGAGCGGGACCACAGATACGCAGTATTTT
CASSQGSGTTDTQYF
>TRBJ2-7|TRBV19|TRBD1|once
TGTGCCAGTAGTCTTCGACGGACAGGATCCTACGAGCAGTACTTC
CASSLRRTGSYEQYF